This T cell receptor beta chain was sequenced during a study of monozygotic twins with inflammatory bowel disease. The study's findings and limits: It was not supported that a single strong signal or clonotype was associated with IBD. IBD patients exhibited fewer clonotypes shared with other individuals than healthy twins, particularly with disease activity. IBD patients had lower TCRbeta diversity (inverse Simpson) than healthy co-twins.

Germline CDR1 SGDLS, CDR2 YYNGEE. The CDR3 runs to 15 residues. Incorporation of UMIs carrying a 6-nucleotide sample barcode was performed by template switching. Reprocessing the 5' RACE reads, TCRdb reports a single entry for every CDR3 protein and omits DNA. The ten top clones account for 5.6%, within a sample of approximately 300,000 distinct CDR3 sequences. Concerning this clonotype itself: Its specificity is unknown.

The chain has TRBV9 and TRBJ2-7; TCRdb indicates TRBD1, and absent DNA this call remains unverified. The source of this sequence is a human donor with ulcerative colitis or Crohn's disease, or a healthy co-twin of an affected twin (not recorded which). Sequencing was performed on blood. This chain's CDR3 is CASSWGTASSYEQYF.